A single sample is the source of the 27 T cell receptor beta chains below, sequenced in a study of blood T cell repertoires in COVID-19. Profiling relied on immunoSEQ multiplex PCR, and the TCRdb table lists in-frame clones only, not all of them. The table has fewer than 150,000 clones, 85% to 90% seen once. Sequences were obtained from peripheral blood. These receptor sequences come from a woman in her seventies with acute or convalescent COVID-19.

This chain links TRBV6-2 or TRBV6-3 with TRBJ2-3, with 12 bases that match TRBD2. The V and J ends lost 5 bases and 4 bases, in that order; junction bases with no gene match: 10. The CDR3 extends over 17 amino acids. CDR1 is MNHEY, CDR2 SVGEGT, per germline. CDR3 in amino acids: CASSPRLAGVSPDTQYF. CDR3 coding DNA: TGTGCCAGCAGTCCCAGACTAGCGGGGGTCTCCCCAGATACGCAGTATTTT.

This clone was recorded at least ten times. The chain employs TRBV19 and TRBJ1-5, with D unresolved. V was pared by 7 bases and J by 0 bases, with 13 bases between. This CDR3 spans 15 amino acids. From germline, CDR1 is LNHDA and CDR2 SQIVND (reference sequence). CDR3 nucleotides: TGTGCCAGTACCCCGTCGGGGAATAGCAATCAGCCCCAGCATTTT. Amino acids: CASTPSGNSNQPQHF.

This chain uses TRBV5-4 with TRBJ1-1; 7 positions agree with TRBD1. V was clipped by 4 bases and J by 1 base; unmatched bases: 7. This CDR3 region has 15 residues. The germline gives CDR1 SGHNT, CDR2 YYREEE (reference sequence). CDR3 in amino acids: CASSARYRGNTEAFF. The CDR3 bases are TGTGCCAGCAGCGCAAGATACAGGGGGAACACTGAAGCTTTCTTT. The full variable domain, its missing parts supplied by reference TRBV5-4 and TRBJ1-1, is ETGVTQSPTHLIKTRGQQVTLRCSSQSGHNTVSWYQQALGQGPQFIFQYYREEENGRGNFPPRFSGLQFPNYSSELNVNALELDDSALYLCASSARYRGNTEAFFGQGTRLTVV.

The chain carries TRBV7-9 and TRBJ2-4; D not certain. Germline V lookup: CDR1 SEHNR, CDR2 FQNEAQ (reference sequence). V was trimmed by 0 bases and J by 8 bases, leaving 14 bases between them. The CDR3 is 15 amino acids. CDR3 bases: TGTGCCAGCAGCTTAGCGTGGCCGCGGAGCGACATTCAGTACTTC. Translation gives CASSLAWPRSDIQYF.

This sequence joins TRBV5-1 and TRBJ2-5; 10 bases are a match to TRBD2. V shed 3 bases, J shed 1 base, and the junction held 12 bases outside the gene matches. Germline CDR1 SGHRS, CDR2 YFSETQ. This CDR3 contains 18 residues. CDR3 bases: TGCGCCAGCAGCTCTGGCCTCGAGCGGGGGGGACGCCAAGAGACCCAGTACTTC. Its protein product is CASSSGLERGGRQETQYF.

In its sample, this clone was seen a few times. The chain carries TRBV5-5 and TRBJ1-5; TRBD1 agrees at 8 bases. Germline loops: CDR1 SGHKS, CDR2 YYEKEE (reference sequence). Trimming cost V 5 bases and J 4 bases; bases outside gene matches: 8. The CDR3 is 15 amino acids. The CDR3 spells CASSQTGGTNQPQHF. The CDR3 coding sequence is TGTGCCAGCAGTCAAACAGGGGGAACTAATCAGCCCCAGCATTTT. The variable domain in full, with the rest retrieved from reference TRBV5-5 and TRBJ1-5, is DAGVTQSPTHLIKTRGQQVTLRCSPISGHKSVSWYQQVLGQGPQFIFQYYEKEERGRGNFPDRFSARQFPNYSSELNVNALLLGDSALYLCASSQTGGTNQPQHFGDGTRLSIL.

This clone turned up a few times. J is TRBJ2-7 and V is TRBV5-6, with 9 bases fitting TRBD1. Trimming at V came to 2 bases and at J to 2 bases, leaving 5 bases not matched to a gene. From germline, CDR1 is SGHDT and CDR2 YYEEEE. The CDR3 sequence is 15 residues long. In DNA form, the CDR3 reads TGTGCCAGCAGCTTCGAGGGACAGGGAGCCTACGAGCAGTACTTC. Amino acids: CASSFEGQGAYEQYF.

The rearrangement joins TRBV14 to TRBJ2-7; possible D gene TRBD2, 6 bases. V was shortened by 3 bases and J by 5 bases, with 20 bases between the two germline ends. The CDR3 spans 16 residues. Germline CDR1 is SGHDN and CDR2 is FVKESK. The CDR3 is CASSQFRGIPVHEQYF. The CDR3, as DNA: TGTGCCAGCAGCCAGTTCCGCGGGATTCCAGTCCACGAGCAGTACTTC.

This chain links TRBV4-2 with TRBJ1-1; possibly TRBD1 for D (6 bases). V lost 4 bases and J 3 bases, leaving 15 bases between the germline ends. This CDR3 is 15 amino acids long. Germline V gene data show CDR1 as LGHNA and CDR2 as YNFKEQ. The CDR3 protein is CASSRGTGFDTEAFF. The CDR3 DNA sequence: TGTGCCAGCAGCCGAGGTACAGGGTTTGACACTGAAGCTTTCTTT.

The chain has TRBV7-9 and TRBJ1-5; tentative D call: TRBD1 (6 bases). Germline V gene sequence: CDR1 SEHNR, CDR2 FQNEAQ (reference sequence). The CDR3 sequence is 13 residues long. Trimming removed 1 base from V and 7 bases from J, with 8 bases in between. This chain's CDR3 is CASSLEGVQPQHF. In DNA form, the CDR3 reads TGTGCCAGCAGCTTAGAGGGGGTCCAGCCCCAGCATTTT.

The J gene is TRBJ2-7, the V gene TRBV6-5; 9 bases map to TRBD1. Germline CDR1 is MNHEY and CDR2 is SVGAGI. The CDR3 loop spans 16 amino acids. J lost 8 bases, V lost 0 bases, and 11 bases had no gene match. The chain's CDR3 is CASSYSPGTGLSQQYF. For the CDR3, the DNA is TGTGCCAGCAGTTACTCGCCCGGGACAGGGTTATCTCAGCAGTACTTC.

The chain joins TRBV28 to TRBJ1-5; D remains ambiguous. Per germline, CDR1 MDHEN and CDR2 SYDVKM. This CDR3 has 14 amino acids. Trimming took 6 bases from V and 3 from J, leaving 12 bases between them. CDR3 in DNA: TGTGCCAGCAGACGGGGAGGGAACAATCAGCCCCAGCATTTT. This translates into CASRRGGNNQPQHF.

This chain connects TRBV5-1 to TRBJ2-3; the match to TRBD2 covers 8 bases. Germline CDR1 and CDR2: SGHRS and YFSETQ. J gave up 5 bases and V 4 bases, and 15 bases lay outside the gene matches. CDR3 size: 17 residues. The CDR3 loop reads CASSLPSAGGVGDTQYF. DNA for the CDR3: TGCGCCAGCAGCCTCCCGAGTGCGGGGGGAGTTGGAGATACGCAGTATTTT.

This chain uses TRBV4-2 with TRBJ2-7, with TRBD1 as a possible D gene (7 bases). The CDR3 extends over 15 amino acids. Trimming removed 1 base at V and 1 base at J, with 11 bases between. Germline V gene lookup returns CDR1 LGHNA and CDR2 YNFKEQ. CDR3 in DNA: TGTGCCAGCAGCCAAGGACAGGGAGGATCCTACGAGCAGTACTTC. Amino acids: CASSQGQGGSYEQYF.

The CDR3 loop reads CASIYDRVNTEAFF. The CDR3 nucleotides are TGTGCCAGCATTTATGACAGAGTGAACACTGAAGCTTTCTTT. The chain couples TRBV28 to TRBJ1-1; TRBD1 might be the D (5 bases). The CDR3 runs 14 residues. V was shortened by 7 bases and J by 0 bases, with 12 bases between the two germline ends. Germline CDR1 reads MDHEN; CDR2 reads SYDVKM.

The rearrangement uses TRBV28 and TRBJ1-4; D is perhaps TRBD1 (5 bases). This CDR3 region has 14 residues. Trimming took off 6 bases at V and 9 bases at J, with 17 bases between the two ends. CDR1 is MDHEN and CDR2 is SYDVKM in the germline V gene. The CDR3 loop is CASRKDSERQKLFF. In nucleotides, the CDR3 is TGTGCCAGCAGGAAAGACAGTGAGAGGCAAAAACTGTTTTTT.

The table lists this clone with a count of one. The chain uses TRBV6-6 and TRBJ2-3, with 8 bases that match TRBD1. Trimming took 4 bases from V and 14 from J; bases not matched to a gene: 8. Germline CDR1 is MNHNY and CDR2 is SVGAGI (reference sequence). The CDR3 has 12 amino acids. The CDR3 is CASSSIDRGRYF. In nucleotides, the CDR3 is TGTGCCAGCAGTTCCATCGACAGGGGAAGGTATTTT.

The genes are TRBV6-6 and TRBJ2-4; TRBD1 aligns across 8 bases. Trimming took 6 bases from V and 3 from J; bases not matched to a gene: 10. Germline V gives CDR1 MNHNY, CDR2 SVGAGI (reference sequence). The CDR3 consists of 16 residues. The CDR3 bases are TGTGCCAGCAGCTCCCAGGGGGCGCATGTCAAAAACATTCAGTACTTC. It specifies CASSSQGAHVKNIQYF.

This clone was detected once. The chain is built from TRBV19 and TRBJ1-6; no clear D. The CDR3 is made up of 12 amino acids. In germline, CDR1 is LNHDA, CDR2 SQIVND (reference sequence). Trimming removed 3 bases at V and 7 bases at J, with 4 bases between. CDR3 in DNA: TGTGCCAGTAGTATGCGGAATTCACCCCTCCACTTT. It encodes CASSMRNSPLHF.

The rearrangement joins TRBV7-9 to TRBJ1-6; TRBD1 agrees at 9 bases. V lost 4 bases, J lost 12 bases, and 7 bases stayed unmatched. CDR1 is SEHNR, CDR2 FQNEAQ, per germline (reference sequence). This CDR3 has 14 residues. The CDR3 DNA follows: TGTGCCAGCAGCTCGGGACAGGGAGTCGGACCCCTCCACTTT. This encodes CASSSGQGVGPLHF.

The sample holds a few counts of this clone. This sequence joins TRBV19 and TRBJ1-1, with D perhaps TRBD1 (5 bases). Trimming took off 6 bases at V and 4 bases at J, with 18 bases between the two ends. The CDR3 extends over 15 amino acids. Germline V CDR1 and CDR2: LNHDA, SQIVND (reference sequence). In DNA form, the CDR3 reads TGTGCCAGTAGCTCTCATCCAGGGCCTACCACTGAAGCTTTCTTT. Its protein is CASSSHPGPTTEAFF.

This chain uses TRBV5-1 with TRBJ1-1; the D is unclear. The V end was cut by 0 bases, the J end by 3 bases, with 6 bases between. Germline assignment: CDR1 SGHRS and CDR2 YFSETQ. This CDR3 region has 13 residues. The CDR3 region is CASSLAGDTEAFF. Written as DNA, the CDR3 is TGCGCCAGCAGCTTGGCGGGTGACACTGAAGCTTTCTTT. Combining the CDR3 with reference TRBV5-1 and TRBJ1-1 gives the whole variable domain KAGVTQTPRYLIKTRGQQVTLSCSPISGHRSVSWYQQTPGQGLQFLFEYFSETQRNKGNFPGRFSGRQFSNSRSEMNVSTLELGDSALYLCASSLAGDTEAFFGQGTRLTVV.

V gene TRBV11-3 combines with J gene TRBJ2-5; 14 nucleotides agree with TRBD2. Trimming cost V 5 bases and J 4 bases; bases outside gene matches: 12. The CDR3 covers 18 residues. From germline, CDR1 is SGHNT and CDR2 YENEEA. CDR3: CASSPRLAGGGKGETQYF. CDR3 bases: TGTGCCAGCAGCCCGCGACTAGCGGGGGGGGGTAAGGGAGAGACCCAGTACTTC.

The V call is TRBV9, the J call TRBJ1-4; TRBD1 matches 7 bases. The germline V gene has CDR1 SGDLS and CDR2 YYNGEE. The V and J ends lost 0 bases and 11 bases, in that order; junction bases with no gene match: 1. CDR3 length equals 12 residues. CDR3 coding DNA: TGTGCCAGCAGCGTAGCAGGGGGTAAACTGTTTTTT. This encodes CASSVAGGKLFF.

The chain joins TRBV7-3 to TRBJ1-1, with D tentatively TRBD1 (6 bases). CDR1 is SGHTA, CDR2 FQGTGA, per germline. This CDR3 has 15 residues. The V end was cut by 1 base, the J end by 2 bases, with 11 bases between. CDR3 DNA: TGTGCCAGCAGCTTAATCGGGGGGCCCAACACTGAAGCTTTCTTT. Its protein product is CASSLIGGPNTEAFF.

The chain recombines TRBV12-1 with TRBJ1-5; TRBD1 is the table's D call, not checked against the DNA. TRBV12-1 is a pseudogene. The CDR3 extends over 17 amino acids. The CDR3 region is CASSSDIQGAFDQPQHF. In DNA form, the CDR3 reads TGTGCCAGCAGCTCAGACATACAGGGGGCATTCGATCAGCCCCAGCATTTT.

V and J are TRBV29-1 and TRBJ2-3, with D possibly being TRBD1 (6 bases). Between the trimmed V and J ends, which lost 3 bases and 4 bases, there was a span of 11 bases. The CDR3 is 13 residues long. Germline V gene data show CDR1 as SQVTM and CDR2 as ANQGSEA. CDR3 amino acids: CSVEDSPADTQYF. In DNA, the CDR3 is TGCAGCGTTGAGGACAGCCCGGCAGATACGCAGTATTTT.